The 5 T cell receptor beta chains below all came from one sample that was sequenced in a study of blood T cell repertoires in COVID-19. Libraries were prepared by immunoSEQ multiplex PCR; TCRdb keeps only in-frame clonotypes and omits some of them. The sample has around 300,000 clones, 70% to 90% seen once; the top ten hold 6.3%. The sample was peripheral blood. All receptors derive from a woman in her forties or fifties with COVID-19, enrolled during active disease.

The V and J genes are TRBV4-2 and TRBJ1-2; 8 bases line up with TRBD1. Germline trimming cut 2 bases from V and 2 bases from J; bases unmatched to any gene: 4. CDR3 length: 15 amino acids. Germline V gene lookup returns CDR1 LGHNA and CDR2 YNFKEQ. CDR3 in DNA: TGTGCCAGCAGCCAAACCGACAGGGGAAACTATGGCTACACCTTC. It yields the protein CASSQTDRGNYGYTF.

The chain has TRBV6-6 and TRBJ2-2; TRBD2 agrees at 7 bases. The ends lost 8 bases at V and 2 bases at J; junction bases unmatched: 2. Germline-derived CDR1 and CDR2 are MNHNY and SVGAGI (reference sequence). This CDR3 has 13 amino acids. The CDR3 loop is CASGGRNTGELFF. CDR3 in DNA: TGTGCCAGCGGCGGGAGAAACACCGGGGAGCTGTTTTTT.

This clone was seen more than once but under ten times. The chain joins TRBV5-4 to TRBJ2-2, with TRBD2 identical over 10 bases. V lost 1 base to trimming and J lost 9 bases; unmatched junction nucleotides: 9. Germline V CDR1 and CDR2: SGHNT, YYREEE (reference sequence). This CDR3 comprises 16 residues. Here the CDR3 DNA reads TGTGCCAGCAGCTTGAGCCTAGCGGGAGTTCGCCGGGAGCTGTTTTTT. Translation: CASSLSLAGVRRELFF. Based on the CDR3 plus reference TRBV5-4 and TRBJ2-2, the full variable domain is ETGVTQSPTHLIKTRGQQVTLRCSSQSGHNTVSWYQQALGQGPQFIFQYYREEENGRGNFPPRFSGLQFPNYSSELNVNALELDDSALYLCASSLSLAGVRRELFFGEGSRLTVL.

The chain links TRBV10-1 to TRBJ2-7, with 9 bases fitting TRBD1. V gave up 6 bases and J gave up 5 bases; unmatched junction bases: 8. CDR1 is WNHNN, CDR2 SYGVQD, per germline (reference sequence). The CDR3 sequence is 14 residues long. The CDR3 region is CASSPRGQGHEQYF. Written as DNA, the CDR3 is TGCGCCAGCAGCCCCCGGGGACAGGGCCACGAGCAGTACTTC.

The V and J genes are TRBV6-5 and TRBJ2-7; D gene uncertain. CDR1 and CDR2 from the germline V gene are MNHEY and SVGAGI. This CDR3 has 11 amino acids. Trimming pared 6 bases from V and 3 bases from J, leaving 6 bases between. CDR3 coding DNA: TGTGCCAGCAGCGCTATCTACGAGCAGTACTTC. It specifies CASSAIYEQYF.